The 3 T cell receptor beta chains presented below share a single source sample, sequenced in a study of blood T cells in healthy people across ages (dated by TCRdb to the mid-2010s). The library was generated by 5' RACE. Instrument on record: Illumina HiSeq 2500. A second PCR of about 7 to 12 cycles was performed with a sample-barcoded 5' primer and a J-beta primer mix. TCRdb ran its own pipeline on the public reads, namely fastp trimming at Q25 and MiXCR clone calling, and kept in-frame beta chains. Rows are unified per CDR3 protein, each entry keeping the most common DNA and genes. Here the sample has 780,000 or so distinct CDR3 sequences; more than 20% occur a single time. Approximately 4% of the sample is taken by the ten largest. A further study also used this sample, focusing on T cells of mothers and their children.

The specimen was blood. The source of these receptors is a boy younger than 18 in good health.

The chain links TRBV7-2 to TRBJ1-5; TRBD1 is a possible D gene (5 bases). This CDR3 contains 13 residues. V was pared by 3 bases and J by 6 bases, with 9 bases between. The V gene's germline CDR1 is SGHTA and CDR2 FQGNSA. CDR3 nucleotide sequence: TGTGCCAGCAGCTTCAGGGCGAGTCAGCCCCAGCATTTT. This translates into CASSFRASQPQHF. The full variable domain, with the rest looked up from reference TRBV7-2 and TRBJ1-5, is GAGVSQSPSNKVTEKGKDVELRCDPISGHTALYWYRQSLGQGLEFLIYFQGNSAPDKSGLPSDRFSAERTGGSVSTLTIQRTQQEDSAVYLCASSFRASQPQHFGDGTRLSIL.

V is TRBV7-2 and J is TRBJ2-3; no clear D. This CDR3 spans 12 amino acids. The ends were cut back, 4 bases at V and 5 bases at J, with 7 bases in the middle. Germline V CDR1 and CDR2: SGHTA, FQGNSA. CDR3 protein: CASSYRLDTQYF. CDR3 DNA: TGTGCCAGCAGCTACCGACTAGATACGCAGTATTTT.

The chain has TRBV7-8 and TRBJ1-6, with 8 nucleotides matching TRBD1. Germline-derived CDR1 and CDR2 are SGHVS and FQNEAQ. This CDR3 comprises 17 residues. Unmatched junction bases numbered 11, after V lost 3 bases and J lost 7 bases. CDR3 nucleotide sequence: TGTGCCAGCAGCTTCGTTGGACAGGGTTTTGGAAATTCACCCCTCCACTTT. Protein sequence: CASSFVGQGFGNSPLHF.